This T cell receptor (beta chain) was sequenced in a study of identical twins. Study-wide findings and caveats: Out-of-frame alpha sequences common to twins exhibited an excess of low generation probability.

TCRdb re-called the 5' RACE reads with MiXCR, one entry per CDR3 protein. This table has 1.5 million to 2 million distinct CDR3 sequences, under 35% appearing once. As for this clonotype: Its target is unknown.

Trimming pared 4 bases from V and 0 bases from J, leaving 9 bases between. Germline values: CDR1 MDHEN, CDR2 SYDVKM. CDR3 size: 14 residues. Only healthy Caucasians were included as donors. The chain links TRBV28 to TRBJ1-1; D uncertain. The sample was cord blood. The clonotype was recovered from a newborn girl in good health. The CDR3 nucleotides read TGTGCCAGCAGTTCACACTTTTTGAACACTGAAGCTTTCTTT. Protein: CASSSHFLNTEAFF. Full variable domain (outside the CDR3, taken from reference TRBV28 and TRBJ1-1): DVKVTQSSRYLVKRTGEKVFLECVQDMDHENMFWYRQDPGLGLRLIYFSYDVKMKEKGDIPEGYSVSREKKERFSLILESASTNQTSMYLCASSSHFLNTEAFFGQGTRLTVV.